The rows below give T cell receptor beta chains drawn from one sample of a study of shared clonotypes between healthy human individuals. The repertoire was sequenced with immunoSEQ multiplex PCR; TCRdb's copy has only in-frame clones and lacks some. Of about 110,000 clones in the sample, about 70% were seen once. Sequencing was carried out using memory CD8+ T cells sorted from blood. Receptors originate from a woman in her twenties or thirties in good health. CDR3s leave out the opening cysteine and the closing phenylalanine or tryptophan. Rows give clone size only sometimes, using once, few, many, or a class for an expanded clone.

cdr3_aa: ASSYSRQGHYGYT
cdr3_length: 13
v_call: TRBV6-6
clone_size: once

cdr3_aa: ASSQTDRANTEAF
cdr3_length: 13
v_call: TRBV7-8
clone_size: many

cdr3_aa: SVEEWTSGRLNEQF
cdr3_length: 14
v_call: TRBV29-1
clone_size: few

cdr3_aa: ASSVGGGSDEQY
cdr3_length: 12
v_call: TRBV9
clone_size: once

cdr3_aa: ASRPGQGPLNEQY
cdr3_length: 13
v_call: TRBV10-2
clone_size: NA

cdr3_aa: ASSPTMDSLYYGYT
cdr3_length: 14
v_call: TRBV28
clone_size: few

cdr3_aa: ASSLNEWAYGYT
cdr3_length: 12
v_call: TRBV5-5
clone_size: once

cdr3_aa: ASSFDRERTDTQY
cdr3_length: 13
v_call: TRBV28
clone_size: NA

cdr3_aa: ASGTGYYEQY
cdr3_length: 10
v_call: TRBV10-2
clone_size: NA

cdr3_aa: ATSSALSSGSNEQF
cdr3_length: 14
v_call: TRBV15
clone_size: NA

cdr3_aa: ASSPFDWGLGIQY
cdr3_length: 13
v_call: TRBV7-8
clone_size: NA

cdr3_aa: ASSDSPGQGSNEQF
cdr3_length: 14
v_call: TRBV6-4
clone_size: few

cdr3_aa: ASSQGAGEVDTQY
cdr3_length: 13
v_call: TRBV5-8
clone_size: NA

cdr3_aa: ASSLRASNQPQH
cdr3_length: 12
v_call: TRBV5-6
clone_size: medium-sized

cdr3_aa: ASSSYGPGEQY
cdr3_length: 11
v_call: TRBV5-1
clone_size: NA

cdr3_aa: ASSTRGADYGYT
cdr3_length: 12
v_call: TRBV6-1
clone_size: NA

cdr3_aa: ASSWVGNTEAF
cdr3_length: 11
v_call: TRBV5-6
clone_size: NA

cdr3_aa: ASSSYRSMNTEAF
cdr3_length: 13
v_call: TRBV11-1
clone_size: few

cdr3_aa: ASSIGQFEAF
cdr3_length: 10
v_call: TRBV25-1
clone_size: NA

cdr3_aa: ASSADEEKLF
cdr3_length: 10
v_call: TRBV5-4
clone_size: NA

cdr3_aa: ASSSPLGGLNTEAF
cdr3_length: 14
v_call: TRBV7-9
clone_size: NA

cdr3_aa: ASSPWASEHNEQF
cdr3_length: 13
v_call: TRBV27
clone_size: NA

cdr3_aa: ASTPSQGVYGYT
cdr3_length: 12
v_call: TRBV7-9
clone_size: NA

cdr3_aa: ASSVGVLQEADTQY
cdr3_length: 14
v_call: TRBV9
clone_size: once

cdr3_aa: ASSPGEPEQY
cdr3_length: 10
v_call: TRBV7-9
clone_size: once

cdr3_aa: ASSSGQENYGYT
cdr3_length: 12
v_call: TRBV7-9
clone_size: NA

cdr3_aa: ASISLQGHTEAF
cdr3_length: 12
v_call: TRBV2
clone_size: NA

cdr3_aa: ASNRDRGRRQPQH
cdr3_length: 13
v_call: TRBV19
clone_size: once

cdr3_aa: ASSSMGWYSSYEQY
cdr3_length: 14
v_call: TRBV27
clone_size: NA

cdr3_aa: ASSETRASNQPQH
cdr3_length: 13
v_call: TRBV2
clone_size: NA

cdr3_aa: ASSQSEGPSYEQY
cdr3_length: 13
v_call: TRBV4-1
clone_size: NA

cdr3_aa: ASSPSRSSYEQY
cdr3_length: 12
v_call: TRBV6-6
clone_size: NA

cdr3_aa: SVDKGTDTQY
cdr3_length: 10
v_call: TRBV29-1
clone_size: NA

cdr3_aa: ASSVEGGFREQY
cdr3_length: 12
v_call: TRBV2
clone_size: NA

cdr3_aa: ATLQQGQIVNGYT
cdr3_length: 13
v_call: TRBV28
clone_size: NA

cdr3_aa: ASSYRDRGQSGAKNIQY
cdr3_length: 17
v_call: TRBV7-9
clone_size: NA

cdr3_aa: ASTRPVTSGKGPTYEQY
cdr3_length: 17
v_call: TRBV7-3
clone_size: NA

cdr3_aa: ASSYLAQGSYEQY
cdr3_length: 13
v_call: TRBV6-6
clone_size: NA

cdr3_aa: ASTRRAGSTNEKLF
cdr3_length: 14
v_call: TRBV19
clone_size: NA

cdr3_aa: ASSPGTGVLLVGYT
cdr3_length: 14
v_call: TRBV9
clone_size: few

cdr3_aa: SARRGYEQY
cdr3_length: 9
v_call: TRBV20-1
clone_size: few

cdr3_aa: ASSEVWGYEQY
cdr3_length: 11
v_call: TRBV6-1
clone_size: many

cdr3_aa: ASSQDSGSEQY
cdr3_length: 11
v_call: TRBV4-1
clone_size: once

cdr3_aa: ASSERWARVSYEQY
cdr3_length: 14
v_call: TRBV2
clone_size: NA

cdr3_aa: ASSHQDYTEAF
cdr3_length: 11
v_call: TRBV10-3
clone_size: NA

cdr3_aa: ASSQNRGHQPQH
cdr3_length: 12
v_call: TRBV28
clone_size: NA

cdr3_aa: ANLGQGAFRETQY
cdr3_length: 13
v_call: TRBV2
clone_size: NA

cdr3_aa: ASLDSPQETQY
cdr3_length: 11
v_call: TRBV6-1
clone_size: NA

cdr3_aa: ASSPLEDETQY
cdr3_length: 11
v_call: TRBV5-6
clone_size: NA

cdr3_aa: ASSLDRDTQY
cdr3_length: 10
v_call: TRBV11-2
clone_size: NA